This TCR beta chain was obtained from a study of blood T cell repertoires in COVID-19. Study details: PBMCs, B-cell-depleted T cells, or T cells were the source of the cDNA or gDNA that made up the material.

Original handling: Cell counts per sample came from amplifying reference gene primers. Generated by immunoSEQ multiplex PCR, the TCRdb table keeps only in-frame clones and is missing some. That table furnishes V, J and clone size, whereas the DNA furnished D and trimming. Counted here are about 75,000 clones, over 80% occurring once; the ten biggest clones make up roughly 7%. CDR3 length: 16 amino acids. The V and J ends lost 1 base and 2 bases respectively, with 14 bases between them. Per germline, CDR1 SGHRS and CDR2 YFSETQ. Sequencing used peripheral blood. The chain links TRBV5-1 to TRBJ2-3; D is possibly TRBD1 (5 bases). This TCR derives from a woman in her fifties or sixties with acute or convalescent COVID-19. In DNA, the CDR3 is TGCGCCAGCAGCTTGAGCCCGGTGGGGCACACAGATACGCAGTATTTT. It encodes CASSLSPVGHTDTQYF.